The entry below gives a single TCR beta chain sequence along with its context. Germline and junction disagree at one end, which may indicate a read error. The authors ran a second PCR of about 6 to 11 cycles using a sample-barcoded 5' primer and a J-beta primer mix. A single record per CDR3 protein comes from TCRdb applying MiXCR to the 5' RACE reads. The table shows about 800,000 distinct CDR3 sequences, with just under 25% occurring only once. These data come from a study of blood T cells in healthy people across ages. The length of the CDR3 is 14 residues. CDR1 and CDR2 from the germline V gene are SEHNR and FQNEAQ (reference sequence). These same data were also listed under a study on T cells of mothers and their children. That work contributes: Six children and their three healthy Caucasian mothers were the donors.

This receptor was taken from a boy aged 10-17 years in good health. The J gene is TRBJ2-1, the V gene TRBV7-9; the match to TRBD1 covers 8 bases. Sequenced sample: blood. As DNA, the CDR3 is TGTGCCAGCAGCTTGGGGACAGGCGGAGAGACCCGGTACTTC. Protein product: CASSLGTGGETRYF.